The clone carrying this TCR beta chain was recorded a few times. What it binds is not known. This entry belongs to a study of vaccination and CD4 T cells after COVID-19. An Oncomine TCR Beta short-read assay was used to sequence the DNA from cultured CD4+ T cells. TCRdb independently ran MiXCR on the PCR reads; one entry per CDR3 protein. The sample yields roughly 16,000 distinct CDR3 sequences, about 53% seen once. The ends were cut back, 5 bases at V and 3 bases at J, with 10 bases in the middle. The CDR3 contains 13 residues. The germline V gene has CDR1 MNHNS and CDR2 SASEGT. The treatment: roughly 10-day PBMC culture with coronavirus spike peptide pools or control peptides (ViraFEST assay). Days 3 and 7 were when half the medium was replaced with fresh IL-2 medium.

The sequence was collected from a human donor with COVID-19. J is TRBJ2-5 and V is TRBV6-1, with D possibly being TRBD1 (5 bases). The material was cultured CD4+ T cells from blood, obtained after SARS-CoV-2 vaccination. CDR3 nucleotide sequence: TGTGCCAGCAGTAGCTGGGGCAAAGAGACCCAGTACTTC. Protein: CASSSWGKETQYF.